This is a list of T cell receptor beta chains from one sample in a study of shared clonotypes between healthy human individuals. Profiled with immunoSEQ multiplex PCR; TCRdb holds only in-frame clones, not every one. The sample contains over a million clones, roughly 80% of which appear only once. Sequenced input: memory CD4+ T cells sorted from blood. The receptor set was obtained from a man between 18 and 35 years old in good health. CDR3s include the opening cysteine and the closing phenylalanine or tryptophan. The order of the fields is CDR3 protein, CDR3 DNA, V gene, D gene, clone size, CDR3 length, J gene. D genes are given only for firm matches. Not every row has a clone size; where given, it reads once, few, many or a size class.

CDR3 protein: CSVGIGTMNTEAFF
CDR3 DNA: TGCAGCGTAGGTATCGGCACCATGAACACTGAAGCTTTCTTT
V gene: TRBV29-1
D gene: -
clone size: -
CDR3 length: 14
J gene: TRBJ1-1

CDR3 protein: CASSPSSGRNEKLFF
CDR3 DNA: TGTGCCAGCTCACCATCGTCGGGACGGAATGAAAAACTGTTTTTT
V gene: TRBV18
D gene: -
clone size: -
CDR3 length: 15
J gene: TRBJ1-4

CDR3 protein: CASSPDTTSYEQYF
CDR3 DNA: TGCGCCAGCAGCCCTGACACGACCTCCTACGAGCAGTACTTC
V gene: TRBV5-1
D gene: -
clone size: -
CDR3 length: 14
J gene: TRBJ2-7

CDR3 protein: CASSLAAGDIYEQYF
CDR3 DNA: TGTGCCAGCAGCTTGGCGGCAGGGGACATATACGAGCAGTACTTC
V gene: TRBV5-5
D gene: -
clone size: -
CDR3 length: 15
J gene: TRBJ2-7

CDR3 protein: CASSPSPTYSQETQYF
CDR3 DNA: TGTGCCAGCAGTCCCTCCCCCACTTATTCCCAAGAGACCCAGTACTTC
V gene: TRBV27
D gene: -
clone size: -
CDR3 length: 16
J gene: TRBJ2-5

CDR3 protein: CASSSPLETQYF
CDR3 DNA: TGTGCTAGCAGCTCCCCCCTGGAGACCCAGTACTTC
V gene: TRBV7-7
D gene: -
clone size: -
CDR3 length: 12
J gene: TRBJ2-5

CDR3 protein: CASSFRTDSWEQYF
CDR3 DNA: TGTGCCAGCAGCTTCCGGACGGATTCCTGGGAGCAGTACTTC
V gene: TRBV7-6
D gene: -
clone size: -
CDR3 length: 14
J gene: TRBJ2-7

CDR3 protein: CASSEGDRGFADTQYF
CDR3 DNA: TGCGCCAGCAGTGAGGGGGACAGGGGTTTCGCAGATACGCAGTATTTT
V gene: TRBV10-2
D gene: TRBD1
clone size: -
CDR3 length: 16
J gene: TRBJ2-3

CDR3 protein: CASSPVQGGGSYEQYF
CDR3 DNA: TGTGCCAGCTCACCCGTACAGGGGGGGGGCTCCTACGAGCAGTACTTC
V gene: TRBV18
D gene: -
clone size: -
CDR3 length: 16
J gene: TRBJ2-7

CDR3 protein: CASSLESATEAFF
CDR3 DNA: TGTGCCAGCAGCTTAGAGAGCGCTACTGAAGCTTTCTTT
V gene: TRBV7-6
D gene: -
clone size: -
CDR3 length: 13
J gene: TRBJ1-1

CDR3 protein: CASSRDWFEKLFF
CDR3 DNA: TGTGCCAGCAGCCGCGACTGGTTTGAAAAACTGTTTTTT
V gene: TRBV7-9
D gene: -
clone size: -
CDR3 length: 13
J gene: TRBJ1-4

CDR3 protein: CASSWGLAGPYNEQFF
CDR3 DNA: TGTGCCAGCAGTTGGGGACTAGCCGGCCCCTACAATGAGCAGTTCTTC
V gene: TRBV6-6
D gene: TRBD2
clone size: -
CDR3 length: 16
J gene: TRBJ2-1

CDR3 protein: CASSLDRLAIGTGEQFF
CDR3 DNA: TGTGCCAGCAGCTTAGACCGTCTAGCTATTGGAACAGGTGAGCAGTTCTTC
V gene: TRBV13
D gene: -
clone size: few
CDR3 length: 17
J gene: TRBJ2-1

CDR3 protein: CASRYNEQFF
CDR3 DNA: TGTGCCAGCAGATACAATGAGCAGTTCTTC
V gene: TRBV2
D gene: -
clone size: -
CDR3 length: 10
J gene: TRBJ2-1

CDR3 protein: CASSPGEGINEKLFF
CDR3 DNA: TGCGCCAGCAGCCCTGGGGAGGGGATTAATGAAAAACTGTTTTTT
V gene: TRBV5-1
D gene: -
clone size: -
CDR3 length: 15
J gene: TRBJ1-4

CDR3 protein: CASSLGVSNEKLFF
CDR3 DNA: TGTGCCAGCAGCTTGGGGGTCTCTAATGAAAAACTGTTTTTT
V gene: TRBV5-4
D gene: -
clone size: many
CDR3 length: 14
J gene: TRBJ1-4

CDR3 protein: CASSPDLGGATDTQYF
CDR3 DNA: TGTGCCAGCAGCCCCGACCTCGGGGGGGCGACAGATACGCAGTATTTT
V gene: TRBV7-9
D gene: TRBD2
clone size: -
CDR3 length: 16
J gene: TRBJ2-3

CDR3 protein: CASRSIGGETQYF
CDR3 DNA: TGTGCCAGCAGGTCTATTGGAGGTGAGACCCAGTACTTC
V gene: TRBV6-5
D gene: -
clone size: -
CDR3 length: 13
J gene: TRBJ2-5

CDR3 protein: CASSVAGRGQHEQFF
CDR3 DNA: TGTGCCAGCAGCGTAGCGGGGAGGGGGCAACATGAGCAGTTCTTC
V gene: TRBV9
D gene: -
clone size: -
CDR3 length: 15
J gene: TRBJ2-1

CDR3 protein: CASSVDGLGGETQYF
CDR3 DNA: TGTGCCAGCAGCGTAGATGGTCTTGGTGGGGAGACCCAGTACTTC
V gene: TRBV9
D gene: -
clone size: few
CDR3 length: 15
J gene: TRBJ2-5

CDR3 protein: CASSQDGLNSPLHF
CDR3 DNA: TGCGCCAGCAGCCAGGACGGCCTGAATTCACCCCTCCACTTT
V gene: TRBV5-1
D gene: -
clone size: -
CDR3 length: 14
J gene: TRBJ1-6

CDR3 protein: CASSPSGTGVNYGYTF
CDR3 DNA: TGTGCCAGCAGCCCTTCCGGGACAGGGGTTAACTATGGCTACACCTTC
V gene: TRBV7-2
D gene: TRBD1
clone size: -
CDR3 length: 16
J gene: TRBJ1-2

CDR3 protein: CATSRDTEKAQHF
CDR3 DNA: TGTGCCACCAGCAGAGATACGGAAAAGGCCCAGCATTTT
V gene: TRBV15
D gene: -
clone size: -
CDR3 length: 13
J gene: TRBJ1-5

CDR3 protein: CASSQVPVLLRASSYEQYF
CDR3 DNA: TGTGCCAGCAGCCAAGTCCCCGTACTCTTAAGAGCGAGCTCCTACGAGCAGTACTTC
V gene: TRBV14
D gene: -
clone size: -
CDR3 length: 19
J gene: TRBJ2-7

CDR3 protein: CASSLSASSYNEQFF
CDR3 DNA: TGTGCCAGCAGCTTATCGGCTAGCTCCTACAATGAGCAGTTCTTC
V gene: TRBV5-4
D gene: -
clone size: -
CDR3 length: 15
J gene: TRBJ2-1

CDR3 protein: CASSPEWGPNTEAFF
CDR3 DNA: TGTGCCAGCAGCCCGGAGTGGGGCCCGAACACTGAAGCTTTCTTT
V gene: TRBV5-4
D gene: -
clone size: -
CDR3 length: 15
J gene: TRBJ1-1

CDR3 protein: CASSRPGNSGANVLTF
CDR3 DNA: TGTGCCAGCAGTAGGCCAGGGAACTCTGGGGCCAACGTCCTGACTTTC
V gene: TRBV28
D gene: -
clone size: -
CDR3 length: 16
J gene: TRBJ2-6

CDR3 protein: CASSLSGEKLFF
CDR3 DNA: TGTGCCAGCAGCCTGTCGGGCGAAAAACTGTTTTTT
V gene: TRBV7-2
D gene: -
clone size: -
CDR3 length: 12
J gene: TRBJ1-4

CDR3 protein: CASSTGESGTQYF
CDR3 DNA: TGTGCCAGTAGTACCGGGGAATCAGGGACCCAGTACTTC
V gene: TRBV19
D gene: -
clone size: -
CDR3 length: 13
J gene: TRBJ2-5

CDR3 protein: CASTPQGNGYTF
CDR3 DNA: TGTGCCAGCACCCCACAGGGAAATGGCTACACCTTC
V gene: TRBV6-6
D gene: -
clone size: -
CDR3 length: 12
J gene: TRBJ1-2

CDR3 protein: CASSLGQGANEKLFF
CDR3 DNA: TGTGCCAGCAGCTTGGGGCAGGGTGCTAATGAAAAACTGTTTTTT
V gene: TRBV5-4
D gene: -
clone size: -
CDR3 length: 15
J gene: TRBJ1-4

CDR3 protein: CASSLPSLGGRLIQYF
CDR3 DNA: TGTGCCAGCAGTTTGCCCAGCTTGGGGGGGCGTCTCATTCAGTACTTC
V gene: TRBV28
D gene: -
clone size: many
CDR3 length: 16
J gene: TRBJ2-4

CDR3 protein: CASSPRDRLNTEAFF
CDR3 DNA: TGTGCCAGTAGTCCCAGGGACAGATTGAACACTGAAGCTTTCTTT
V gene: TRBV19
D gene: TRBD1
clone size: few
CDR3 length: 15
J gene: TRBJ1-1

CDR3 protein: CATSRDQNSPLHF
CDR3 DNA: TGTGCCACCAGCAGAGATCAGAATTCACCCCTCCACTTT
V gene: TRBV15
D gene: -
clone size: -
CDR3 length: 13
J gene: TRBJ1-6

CDR3 protein: CASSPAGYNEQFF
CDR3 DNA: TGTGCCAGCTCACCGGCAGGGTACAATGAGCAGTTCTTC
V gene: TRBV18
D gene: -
clone size: -
CDR3 length: 13
J gene: TRBJ2-1

CDR3 protein: CATSRGGPDTQYF
CDR3 DNA: TGTGCCACCAGCAGAGGAGGGCCGGATACGCAGTATTTT
V gene: TRBV15
D gene: -
clone size: -
CDR3 length: 13
J gene: TRBJ2-3

CDR3 protein: CASSLVVPDHEAFF
CDR3 DNA: TGTGCCAGCAGCTTAGTCGTGCCCGACCATGAAGCTTTCTTT
V gene: TRBV11-2
D gene: -
clone size: -
CDR3 length: 14
J gene: TRBJ1-1

CDR3 protein: CASSDPLMANYGYTF
CDR3 DNA: TGTGCCAGCAGTGATCCCCTAATGGCTAACTATGGCTACACCTTC
V gene: TRBV6-1
D gene: -
clone size: -
CDR3 length: 15
J gene: TRBJ1-2

CDR3 protein: CASSASQPGVVEQYF
CDR3 DNA: TGTGCCAGCAGCGCCTCACAGCCGGGGGTAGTCGAGCAGTACTTC
V gene: TRBV2
D gene: -
clone size: once
CDR3 length: 15
J gene: TRBJ2-7

CDR3 protein: CAWSASTVLDTQYF
CDR3 DNA: TGTGCCTGGAGTGCCTCGACAGTATTAGATACGCAGTATTTT
V gene: TRBV30
D gene: -
clone size: -
CDR3 length: 14
J gene: TRBJ2-3

CDR3 protein: CASRPTGDYGYTF
CDR3 DNA: TGTGCCAGCAGGCCGACAGGGGACTATGGCTACACCTTC
V gene: TRBV6-6
D gene: TRBD1
clone size: few
CDR3 length: 13
J gene: TRBJ1-2

CDR3 protein: CASSYAQSRANVLTF
CDR3 DNA: TGTGCCAGCAGCTATGCACAAAGTCGGGCCAACGTCCTGACTTTC
V gene: TRBV6-1
D gene: -
clone size: -
CDR3 length: 15
J gene: TRBJ2-6

CDR3 protein: CASSLTVAGANVLTF
CDR3 DNA: TGCGCCAGCAGCTTGACCGTAGCTGGGGCCAACGTCCTGACTTTC
V gene: TRBV5-1
D gene: -
clone size: -
CDR3 length: 15
J gene: TRBJ2-6

CDR3 protein: CASSSGTGNSYNEQFF
CDR3 DNA: TGTGCCAGTAGTTCCGGGACAGGGAACTCCTACAATGAGCAGTTCTTC
V gene: TRBV19
D gene: TRBD1
clone size: -
CDR3 length: 16
J gene: TRBJ2-1

CDR3 protein: CASSLAGTGEAGELFF
CDR3 DNA: TGCGCCAGCAGCTTGGCCGGGACAGGGGAAGCCGGGGAGCTGTTTTTT
V gene: TRBV5-1
D gene: TRBD1
clone size: -
CDR3 length: 16
J gene: TRBJ2-2

CDR3 protein: CASSLKVNTEAFF
CDR3 DNA: TGTGCCAGCAGCTTGAAAGTAAACACTGAAGCTTTCTTT
V gene: TRBV11-2
D gene: -
clone size: once
CDR3 length: 13
J gene: TRBJ1-1

CDR3 protein: CASSQRTGLRAGELFF
CDR3 DNA: TGTGCCAGCAGCCAGCGGACAGGACTACGCGCCGGGGAGCTGTTTTTT
V gene: TRBV7-9
D gene: -
clone size: -
CDR3 length: 16
J gene: TRBJ2-2

CDR3 protein: CASSIGTSAGGETQYF
CDR3 DNA: TGTGCCAGTAGTATCGGGACTAGCGCGGGGGGAGAGACCCAGTACTTC
V gene: TRBV19
D gene: TRBD2
clone size: -
CDR3 length: 16
J gene: TRBJ2-5

CDR3 protein: CASVKSLTGSPLHF
CDR3 DNA: TGTGCCAGCGTCAAGAGCTTGACAGGGTCACCCCTCCACTTT
V gene: TRBV25-1
D gene: TRBD1
clone size: -
CDR3 length: 14
J gene: TRBJ1-6

CDR3 protein: CASSEWATLSFTF
CDR3 DNA: TGTGCCAGCAGTGAATGGGCCACATTATCGTTCACCTTC
V gene: TRBV25-1
D gene: -
clone size: -
CDR3 length: 13
J gene: TRBJ1-2

CDR3 protein: CAAGTLTDTQYF
CDR3 DNA: TGTGCCGCTGGAACTCTCACAGATACGCAGTATTTT
V gene: TRBV6-6
D gene: -
clone size: few
CDR3 length: 12
J gene: TRBJ2-3

CDR3 protein: CSVPGLAGNEQFF
CDR3 DNA: TGCAGCGTCCCGGGACTAGCGGGGAATGAGCAGTTCTTC
V gene: TRBV29-1
D gene: TRBD2
clone size: -
CDR3 length: 13
J gene: TRBJ2-1

CDR3 protein: CASSFTSGSPGANVLTF
CDR3 DNA: TGCGCCAGCAGCTTCACTAGCGGGAGTCCTGGGGCCAACGTCCTGACTTTC
V gene: TRBV5-1
D gene: TRBD2
clone size: -
CDR3 length: 17
J gene: TRBJ2-6

CDR3 protein: CASSLPPGDHEQFF
CDR3 DNA: TGTGCCAGCAGTTTACCGCCCGGGGATCATGAGCAGTTCTTC
V gene: TRBV28
D gene: -
clone size: once
CDR3 length: 14
J gene: TRBJ2-1

CDR3 protein: CASSIDAGTGTDTQYF
CDR3 DNA: TGTGCCAGTAGTATAGATGCCGGGACAGGGACAGATACGCAGTATTTT
V gene: TRBV19
D gene: TRBD1
clone size: -
CDR3 length: 16
J gene: TRBJ2-3

CDR3 protein: CASSGRGKGHALNTGELFF
CDR3 DNA: TGTGCCAGCAGCGGGCGGGGGAAGGGCCACGCCTTAAACACCGGGGAGCTGTTTTTT
V gene: TRBV9
D gene: TRBD2
clone size: -
CDR3 length: 19
J gene: TRBJ2-2